This passage covers 15 T cell receptor beta chains from one sample sequenced in a study of T cells in Graves' hyperthyroidism and ophthalmopathy. RNA transcripts provided the source from which TCR beta CDR3 regions were amplified. The primer set for the first-round RT-PCR of the TCR CDR3 was HTBI. TCRdb re-called the multiplex PCR reads with MiXCR, one entry per CDR3 protein. This sample has under 450,000 distinct CDR3 sequences, with about 18% found just once. Source material: blood. These receptors were taken from a woman in her 30s with Graves' hyperthyroidism that later progressed to Graves' ophthalmopathy.

There are many counts of this clonotype. V is TRBV20-1 and J is TRBJ2-5; weak D call: TRBD2 (6 bases). CDR1 and CDR2 from the germline V gene are DFQATT and SNEGSKA (reference sequence). This CDR3 contains 14 residues. Trimming shortened V by 5 bases and J by 5 bases, and 18 bases separated the two germline ends. The CDR3 sequence is CSAVRPTGVETQYF. The CDR3, as DNA: TGCAGTGCTGTGAGACCCACGGGGGTGGAGACCCAGTACTTC.

This clonotype was observed a few times. The chain has TRBV20-1 and TRBJ2-1; the D gene is possibly TRBD1 (5 bases). Germline-derived CDR1 and CDR2 are DFQATT and SNEGSKA (reference sequence). Trimming removed 1 base at V and 9 bases at J, with 10 bases between. The CDR3 runs to 12 residues. CDR3 residues: CSARVTGIEQFF. In DNA, the CDR3 is TGCAGTGCTAGAGTCACAGGCATTGAGCAGTTCTTC.

The J gene is TRBJ2-7, the V gene TRBV5-1; 11 bases line up with TRBD1. With V trimmed by 4 bases and J by 5 bases, 11 bases remained unmatched. The CDR3 spans 16 residues. Looked up from germline, CDR1 is SGHRS and CDR2 is YFSETQ. CDR3 amino acids: CASSPGTGGRGNEQYF. The DNA for the CDR3 is TGCGCCAGCAGCCCTGGGACAGGGGGTAGAGGGAACGAGCAGTACTTC.

This clonotype was recorded many times. The V and J genes are TRBV27 and TRBJ2-7; unclear D gene. Per the germline V gene, CDR1 is MNHEY and CDR2 is SMNVEV (reference sequence). Trimming shortened V by 3 bases and J by 2 bases, and 11 bases separated the two germline ends. The CDR3 is made up of 14 amino acids. This chain's CDR3 is CASSFSAPPYEQYF. DNA of the CDR3: TGTGCCAGCAGTTTCTCAGCCCCCCCCTACGAGCAGTACTTC.

This sequence joins TRBV4-1 and TRBJ2-1; D tentatively fits TRBD1 or TRBD2 (5 bases each). Germline V gene sequence: CDR1 MGHRA, CDR2 YSYEKL. The CDR3 is 16 residues long. Trimming left V 4 bases short and J 9 bases short, with 22 bases between. CDR3 region: CASSRLAVGPASEQFF. The CDR3 bases are TGCGCCAGCAGCCGCCTTGCCGTGGGACCGGCTTCTGAGCAGTTCTTC.

This clonotype occurred many times. This rearrangement joins TRBV11-3 to TRBJ2-5, with D maybe TRBD2 (6 bases). Germline CDR1 reads SGHNT; CDR2 reads YENEEA. Trimming removed 6 bases at V and 2 bases at J, with 10 bases between. The CDR3 is 13 residues long. The CDR3 DNA reads TGTGCCAGCAGTCGGCGGGGTCAAGAGACCCAGTACTTC. This codes for CASSRRGQETQYF.

This clonotype was seen repeatedly, ten times or more. The genes are TRBV7-8 and TRBJ1-1; TRBD1 is a possible D gene (6 bases). V lost 5 bases, J lost 3 bases, and 16 bases lay in between. This CDR3 contains 15 residues. CDR1 is SGHVS and CDR2 is FQNEAQ in the germline V gene. In DNA, the CDR3 is TGTGCCAGCAGCATTAAACAGGGCGAGTACACTGAAGCTTTCTTT. Encoded protein: CASSIKQGEYTEAFF.

This clonotype was detected many times. The chain combines TRBV10-2 with TRBJ1-2; TRBD1 is a possible D gene (5 bases). V gave up 10 bases and J gave up 3 bases, with 12 bases separating them. The CDR3 has 12 residues. Germline values: CDR1 WSHSY, CDR2 SAAADI. In DNA, the CDR3 is TGCGCCACCCGGGGACCAGACTATGGCTACACCTTC. Translating it yields CATRGPDYGYTF.

This clonotype appeared many times. The CDR3 is CASSLGATEAFF. The CDR3 bases are TGTGCCAGCAGCTTAGGCGCCACTGAAGCTTTCTTT. The V gene is TRBV13, the J gene TRBJ1-1; unclear D gene. The germline gives CDR1 PRHDT, CDR2 FYEKMQ (reference sequence). Trimming stripped 0 bases from V and 4 bases from J, with 3 bases between. This CDR3 has 12 residues.

At least ten counts were recorded for this clonotype. The V gene is TRBV2, the J gene TRBJ1-6; 7 bases agree with TRBD1. The germline gives CDR1 SNHLY, CDR2 FYNNEI. The CDR3 extends over 14 amino acids. The V gene end was trimmed by 5 bases and the J gene end by 10 bases; junction bases not matched to a gene: 8. The DNA for the CDR3 is TGTGCCAGCAGTCTGGGGACAGTTGCCTCACCCCTCCACTTT. It codes for CASSLGTVASPLHF.

This clonotype was counted many times. The DNA of the CDR3 is TGTGCCAGCAGTTTGGGACAGGTTAATTCACCCCTCCACTTT. This encodes CASSLGQVNSPLHF. The V call is TRBV28, the J call TRBJ1-6, with TRBD1 matching over 8 bases. Per the germline V gene, CDR1 is MDHEN and CDR2 is SYDVKM. V shed 3 bases and J 6 bases; nucleotides not matched to a gene: 1. There are 14 residues in the CDR3.

The sample holds many counts of this clonotype. The rearrangement links TRBV6-1 to TRBJ2-7; 13 bases line up with TRBD2. This CDR3 is 14 amino acids long. V trimming: 5 bases; J trimming: 3 bases; junction bases outside the gene matches: 1. Germline lookup yields CDR1 MNHNS and CDR2 SASEGT. The CDR3 DNA reads TGTGCCAGCAGTTGGACTAGCGGGAGCTACGAGCAGTACTTC. This translates into CASSWTSGSYEQYF.

This clonotype was counted ten times or more. The chain employs TRBV28 and TRBJ2-2; tentative D call: TRBD2 (5 bases). The CDR3 sequence is 17 residues long. In germline, CDR1 is MDHEN, CDR2 SYDVKM. V lost 6 bases and J 4 bases, leaving 21 bases between the germline ends. In DNA form, the CDR3 reads TGTGCCAGCAGGCCACCTTTTCCCGGAGGAAGCACCGGGGAGCTGTTTTTT. The encoded protein is CASRPPFPGGSTGELFF.

This clonotype was seen ten or more times. The V gene is TRBV27, the J gene TRBJ1-1, with a weak D call TRBD1 (6 bases). The CDR3 extends over 15 amino acids. V was shortened by 0 bases and J by 4 bases, with 12 bases between the two germline ends. Germline V lookup: CDR1 MNHEY, CDR2 SMNVEV (reference sequence). CDR3 sequence reads: CASSLSGGLGTEAFF. The CDR3 bases are TGTGCCAGCAGTTTATCTGGGGGCTTGGGCACTGAAGCTTTCTTT.

The chain recombines TRBV20-1 with TRBJ2-5; 10 bases agree with TRBD1. There are 16 residues in the CDR3. In germline, CDR1 is DFQATT, CDR2 SNEGSKA (reference sequence). V was pared by 2 bases and J by 4 bases, with 10 bases of the junction left unmatched. The CDR3 coding sequence is TGCAGTGCTAGAACACACGGAGGACAGGGGGGAGAGACCCAGTACTTC. Protein sequence: CSARTHGGQGGETQYF.